One sample yielded the 10 T cell receptor beta chains listed below, sequenced in a study of human T cells and chemical hapten exposure. TCRdb redid the calling of the RACE reads with MiXCR, one entry per CDR3 protein. The table records about 270,000 distinct CDR3 sequences, around 7.7% of them present only once. Time point: pre-sensitization, week 0. Documented treatment: therapeutic diphenylcyclopropenone sensitization with weekly scalp DPC. The source was whole blood, collected in connection with sensitization to the hapten diphenylcyclopropenone (DPC). The source of these receptors is a man aged 18 to 29 with alopecia areata. Some clones in this sample may be carry-over from other donors' samples.

This clonotype appeared many times. This chain joins TRBV6-2 or TRBV6-3 and TRBJ1-5, with TRBD1 as a possible D gene (6 bases). The V and J ends lost 7 bases and 7 bases respectively, with 20 bases between them. The CDR3 covers 15 residues. Germline lookup yields CDR1 MNHEY and CDR2 SVGEGT. CDR3 protein: CASNSPGPGDQPQHF. In DNA form, the CDR3 reads TGTGCCAGCAATTCCCCGGGGCCAGGGGACCAGCCCCAGCATTTT.

This clonotype was observed a few times. V is TRBV4-3 and J is TRBJ1-3; possibly TRBD1 for D (5 bases). CDR1 and CDR2 (germline): LGHNA, YSLEER. This CDR3 is built from 18 residues. Trimming took 0 bases from V and 0 from J, leaving 15 bases between them. CDR3 sequence (DNA): TGCGCCAGCAGCCAAGATTGGGACGGAATGGACTCTGGAAACACCATATATTTT. Its translation is CASSQDWDGMDSGNTIYF.

The V and J genes are TRBV6-5 and TRBJ1-6; D is unresolved. Trimming removed 4 bases at V and 0 bases at J, with 16 bases between. There are 18 residues in the CDR3. Per germline, CDR1 MNHEY and CDR2 SVGAGI. In DNA form, the CDR3 reads TGTGCCAGCAGTTCAGGATCGGGCTCGGGCTCCTATAATTCACCCCTCCACTTT. Amino acids: CASSSGSGSGSYNSPLHF.

This clonotype was seen more than once but under ten times. This chain joins TRBV4-2 and TRBJ2-1, with 8 bases matching TRBD2. V gave up 2 bases and J gave up 2 bases; unmatched junction bases: 5. The V gene's germline CDR1 is LGHNA and CDR2 YNFKEQ. The CDR3 extends over 16 amino acids. The CDR3 DNA reads as TGTGCCAGCAGCCAAAGTCAGCGGGGGACCTACAATGAGCAGTTCTTC. Encoded protein: CASSQSQRGTYNEQFF.

This clonotype was seen repeatedly, ten times or more. The chain carries TRBV29-1 and TRBJ1-1; D gene unclear. V gave up 7 bases and J gave up 10 bases, with 13 bases separating them. The CDR3 is made up of 10 amino acids. Germline V gene lookup returns CDR1 SQVTM and CDR2 ANQGSEA. The CDR3 DNA reads as TGCAGCGCCCTGATGCGTGGAGCTTTCTTT. It specifies CSALMRGAFF.

The sample holds many counts of this clonotype. V and J are TRBV2 and TRBJ1-5; D is uncertain. This CDR3 comprises 13 residues. Germline V CDR1 and CDR2: SNHLY, FYNNEI. The V and J ends lost 4 bases and 0 bases respectively, with 4 bases between them. CDR3 coding DNA: TGTGCCAGCAGTGGGAATAGCAATCAGCCCCAGCATTTT. The encoded protein is CASSGNSNQPQHF.

This clonotype showed up just a few times. The chain uses TRBV12-3 or TRBV12-4 and TRBJ2-1; 7 bases agree with TRBD1. CDR3 length equals 17 residues. V was pared by 3 bases and J by 0 bases, with 8 bases of the junction left unmatched. The CDR3 nucleotides are TGTGCCAGCAGTTTTCCCCTGACAGGGCACTCCTACAATGAGCAGTTCTTC. This encodes CASSFPLTGHSYNEQFF.

Many counts were recorded for this clonotype. The J gene is TRBJ2-2, the V gene TRBV6-5, with 8 bases aligning to TRBD1. The CDR3 has 12 residues. Germline CDR1 reads MNHEY; CDR2 reads SVGAGI. Trimming took 6 bases from V and 6 from J; bases not matched to a gene: 0. The CDR3 DNA reads as TGTGCCAGCAGGACAGGGGCCGGGGAGCTGTTTTTT. As protein: CASRTGAGELFF.

The V call is TRBV4-3, the J call TRBJ2-2; 8 positions match TRBD1. Losses at the gene ends were 2 bases for V and 4 bases for J; bases not matched to a gene: 12. The CDR3 extends over 18 amino acids. Germline V gives CDR1 LGHNA, CDR2 YSLEER. The CDR3 region is CASSQSGTGPTSTGELFF. CDR3 nucleotide sequence: TGCGCCAGCAGCCAATCCGGGACAGGACCAACTTCCACCGGGGAGCTGTTTTTT.

This clonotype was observed at least ten times. The chain links TRBV10-3 to TRBJ1-5; TRBD1 matches at 7 bases. Germline values: CDR1 ENHRY, CDR2 SYGVKD. V was pared by 6 bases and J by 6 bases, with 5 bases of the junction left unmatched. The CDR3 has 13 amino acids. The CDR3 region has the DNA TGTGCCATCAGCCCAGGGGACAGTCAGCCCCAGCATTTT. Translated: CAISPGDSQPQHF.